The clone carrying this TCR beta chain occurred a few times. These data belong to a study of blood T cell repertoires in COVID-19. This study enrolled people aged about 18 to 100 from 20 to 25 US geographic areas. Cohort placement rested on clinical history that participants reported themselves. Resolution of symptoms, clearance, or two negative PCRs was present in recovered Cohort 3 donors. Authors' methods: Reference gene primers were amplified, and this amplification served to estimate nucleated cell counts. Using immunoSEQ multiplex PCR, the repertoire was profiled, and TCRdb retains in-frame clones only, with some absent. V and J calls and clone size are given by that table; D and trimming were obtained from the DNA. This sample has 300,000 to 450,000 clones, with less than 90% found just once. The sequenced sample was PBMCs or T cells enriched from blood (not recorded which). This clonotype originated in a woman in her twenties or thirties who had recovered from COVID-19.

As DNA, the CDR3 is TGTGCCAGTAGTGCCCCGGGGGACGGCGGCAAAAACATTCAGTACTTC. Its translation: CASSAPGDGGKNIQYF. The chain links TRBV19 to TRBJ2-4; possibly TRBD2 for D (6 bases). Germline values: CDR1 LNHDA, CDR2 SQIVND (reference sequence). With 5 bases removed from V and 3 bases from J, the gap between germline ends came to 17 bases. This CDR3 comprises 16 residues.